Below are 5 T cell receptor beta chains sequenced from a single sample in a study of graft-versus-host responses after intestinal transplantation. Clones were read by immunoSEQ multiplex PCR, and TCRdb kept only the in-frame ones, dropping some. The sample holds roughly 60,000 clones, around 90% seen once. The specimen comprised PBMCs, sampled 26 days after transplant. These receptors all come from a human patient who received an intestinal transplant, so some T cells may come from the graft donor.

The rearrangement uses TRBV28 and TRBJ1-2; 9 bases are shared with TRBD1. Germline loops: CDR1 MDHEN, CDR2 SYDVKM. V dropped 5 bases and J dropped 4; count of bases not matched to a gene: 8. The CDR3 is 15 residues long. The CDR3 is CASSLPRTGVYGYTF. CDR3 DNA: TGTGCCAGCAGTCTACCCCGGACAGGGGTCTATGGCTACACCTTC.

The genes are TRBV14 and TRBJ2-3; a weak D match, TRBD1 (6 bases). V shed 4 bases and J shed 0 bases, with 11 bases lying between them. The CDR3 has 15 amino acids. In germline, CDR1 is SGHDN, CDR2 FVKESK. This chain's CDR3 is CASSLRDISTDTQYF. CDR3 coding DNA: TGTGCCAGCAGCCTCCGGGACATCAGCACAGATACGCAGTATTTT.

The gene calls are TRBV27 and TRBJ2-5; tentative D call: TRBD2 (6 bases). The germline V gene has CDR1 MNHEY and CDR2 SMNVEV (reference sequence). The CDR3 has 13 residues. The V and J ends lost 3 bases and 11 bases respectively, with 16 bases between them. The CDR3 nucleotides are TGTGCCAGCAGTTTGTCGGGGGATTCTGGGCAGTACTTC. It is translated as CASSLSGDSGQYF.

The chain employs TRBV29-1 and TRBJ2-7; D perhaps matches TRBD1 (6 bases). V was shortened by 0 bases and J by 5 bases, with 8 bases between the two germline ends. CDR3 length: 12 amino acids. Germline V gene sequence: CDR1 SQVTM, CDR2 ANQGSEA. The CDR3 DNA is TGCAGCGTTGAAGACAGGGGAAACGAGCAGTACTTC. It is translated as CSVEDRGNEQYF.

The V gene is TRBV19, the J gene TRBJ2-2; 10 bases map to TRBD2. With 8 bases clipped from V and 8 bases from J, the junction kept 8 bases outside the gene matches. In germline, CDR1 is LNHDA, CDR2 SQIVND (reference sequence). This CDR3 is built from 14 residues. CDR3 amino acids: CASEFSGRSGELFF. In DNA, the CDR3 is TGTGCCAGTGAATTTAGCGGGAGGTCTGGGGAGCTGTTTTTT. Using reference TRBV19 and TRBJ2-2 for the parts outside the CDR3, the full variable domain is DGGITQSPKYLFRKEGQNVTLSCEQNLNHDAMYWYRQDPGQGLRLIYYSQIVNDFQKGDIAEGYSVSREKKESFPLTVTSAQKNPTAFYLCASEFSGRSGELFFGEGSRLTVL.